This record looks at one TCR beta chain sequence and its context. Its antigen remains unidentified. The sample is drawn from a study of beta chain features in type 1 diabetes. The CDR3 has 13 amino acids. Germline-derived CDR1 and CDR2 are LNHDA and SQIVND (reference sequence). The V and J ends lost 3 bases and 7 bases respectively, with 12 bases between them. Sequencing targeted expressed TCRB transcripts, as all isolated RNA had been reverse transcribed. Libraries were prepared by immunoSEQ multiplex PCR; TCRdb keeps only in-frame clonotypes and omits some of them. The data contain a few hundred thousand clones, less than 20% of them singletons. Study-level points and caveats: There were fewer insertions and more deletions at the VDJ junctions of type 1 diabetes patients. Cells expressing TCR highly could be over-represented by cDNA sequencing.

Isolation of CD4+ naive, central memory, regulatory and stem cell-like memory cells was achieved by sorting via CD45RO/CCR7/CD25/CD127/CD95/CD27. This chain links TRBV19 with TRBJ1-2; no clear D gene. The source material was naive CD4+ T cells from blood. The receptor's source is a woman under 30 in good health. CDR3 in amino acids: CASSIPAEAGYTF. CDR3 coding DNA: TGTGCCAGTAGTATCCCGGCAGAGGCTGGCTACACCTTC.